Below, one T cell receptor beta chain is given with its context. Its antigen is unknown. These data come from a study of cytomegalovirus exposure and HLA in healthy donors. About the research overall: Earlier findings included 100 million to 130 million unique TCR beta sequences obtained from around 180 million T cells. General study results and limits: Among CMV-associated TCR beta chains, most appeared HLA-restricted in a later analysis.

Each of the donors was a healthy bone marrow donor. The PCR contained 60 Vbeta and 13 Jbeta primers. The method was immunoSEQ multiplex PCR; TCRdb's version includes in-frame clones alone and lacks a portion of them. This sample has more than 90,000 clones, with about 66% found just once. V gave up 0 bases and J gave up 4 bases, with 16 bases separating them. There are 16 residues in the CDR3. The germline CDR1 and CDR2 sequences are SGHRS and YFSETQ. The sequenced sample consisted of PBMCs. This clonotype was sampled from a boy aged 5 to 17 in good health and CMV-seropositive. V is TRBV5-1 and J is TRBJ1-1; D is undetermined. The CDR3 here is CASSLGSSTLATEAFF. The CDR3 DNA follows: TGCGCCAGCAGCTTGGGGTCCTCCACCTTGGCCACTGAAGCTTTCTTT.